The text below deals with one T cell receptor (beta chain). Its antigen is unknown. Generated by immunoSEQ multiplex PCR, the TCRdb table keeps only in-frame clones and is missing some. The data show about 100,000 clones, 92% seen once. The data belong to a study of T cell responses to AZD1222 COVID-19 vaccine. Findings and caveats of the study: In a largely white British group with more females than males, clonal diversity was possibly underestimated.

V was pared by 3 bases and J by 0 bases, with 5 bases of the junction left unmatched. There are 16 residues in the CDR3. Per germline, CDR1 MDHEN and CDR2 SYDVKM. This receptor was obtained from an adult in good health. The sample here was peripheral blood, taken on day 0 of AZD1222 vaccination. V and J are TRBV28 and TRBJ1-1; 9 bases are a match to TRBD1. The CDR3 reads CASSFGTGIMNTEAFF. CDR3 sequence (DNA): TGTGCCAGCAGTTTTGGGACAGGGATAATGAACACTGAAGCTTTCTTT. The full variable domain, its missing parts supplied by reference TRBV28 and TRBJ1-1, is DVKVTQSSRYLVKRTGEKVFLECVQDMDHENMFWYRQDPGLGLRLIYFSYDVKMKEKGDIPEGYSVSREKKERFSLILESASTNQTSMYLCASSFGTGIMNTEAFFGQGTRLTVV.